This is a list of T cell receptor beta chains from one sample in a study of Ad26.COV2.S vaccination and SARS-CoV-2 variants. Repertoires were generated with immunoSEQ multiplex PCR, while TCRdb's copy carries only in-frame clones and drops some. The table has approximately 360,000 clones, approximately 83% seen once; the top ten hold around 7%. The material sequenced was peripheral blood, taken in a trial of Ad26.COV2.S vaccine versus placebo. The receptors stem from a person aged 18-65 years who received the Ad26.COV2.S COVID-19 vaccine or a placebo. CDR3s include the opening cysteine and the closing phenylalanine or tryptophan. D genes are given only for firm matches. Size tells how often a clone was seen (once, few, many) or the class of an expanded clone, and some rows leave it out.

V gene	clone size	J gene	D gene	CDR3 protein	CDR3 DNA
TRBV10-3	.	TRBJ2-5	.	CATSAADQETQYF	TGTGCCACCTCCGCCGCGGATCAAGAGACCCAGTACTTC
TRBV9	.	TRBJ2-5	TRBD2	CASRAGGPNGQETQYF	TGTGCCAGCAGAGCGGGAGGGCCCAATGGGCAAGAGACCCAGTACTTC
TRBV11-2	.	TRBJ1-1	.	CASSPQYTEAFF	TGTGCCAGCAGCCCACAGTACACTGAAGCTTTCTTT
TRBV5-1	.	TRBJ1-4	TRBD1	CASSTGTGVGEKLFF	TGCGCCAGCAGCACTGGGACAGGGGTTGGGGAAAAACTGTTTTTT
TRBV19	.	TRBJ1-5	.	CASSITGSNQPQHF	TGTGCCAGTAGTATTACAGGGAGCAATCAGCCCCAGCATTTT
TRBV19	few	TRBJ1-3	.	CASTVSSGNTIYF	TGTGCCAGTACCGTGAGCTCTGGAAACACCATATATTTT
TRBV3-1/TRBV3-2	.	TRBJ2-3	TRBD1	CASSLTGGPWDTQYF	TGTGCCAGCAGCCTGACAGGGGGCCCCTGGGATACGCAGTATTTT
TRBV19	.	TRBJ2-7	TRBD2	CASRLAGDPSYEQYF	TGTGCCAGTAGATTAGCGGGAGACCCCTCCTACGAGCAGTACTTC
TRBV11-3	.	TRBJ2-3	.	CASSFPGTDTQYF	TGTGCCAGCAGCTTCCCCGGAACGGATACGCAGTATTTT
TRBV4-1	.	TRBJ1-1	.	CASSQRGTVNTEAFF	TGCGCCAGCAGCCAAAGGGGGACGGTTAACACTGAAGCTTTCTTT
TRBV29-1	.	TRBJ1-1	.	CSITGTSRPEAFF	TGCAGCATAACCGGGACCTCACGACCTGAAGCTTTCTTT
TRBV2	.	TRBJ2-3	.	CASSEWGDGHTDTQYF	TGTGCCAGCAGTGAATGGGGGGACGGCCACACAGATACGCAGTATTTT
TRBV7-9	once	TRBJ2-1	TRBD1	CASSPTGQGQVPRFF	TGTGCCAGCAGCCCGACGGGACAGGGACAGGTTCCGCGGTTCTTC
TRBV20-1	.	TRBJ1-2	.	CSASGQNNRTF	TGCAGTGCTAGTGGACAGAACAACCGCACCTTC
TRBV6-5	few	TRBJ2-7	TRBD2	CASSYSTSSEQYF	TGTGCCAGCAGTTACTCGACTAGCTCCGAGCAGTACTTC
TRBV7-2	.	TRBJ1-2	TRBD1	CASSWDRGPTDGYTF	TGTGCCAGCAGCTGGGACAGGGGGCCTACGGATGGCTACACCTTC
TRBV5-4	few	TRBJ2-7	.	CASGPAYEQYF	TGTGCCAGCGGACCCGCCTACGAGCAGTACTTC
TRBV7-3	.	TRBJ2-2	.	CASSFANTGELFF	TGTGCCAGCAGCTTCGCTAACACCGGGGAGCTGTTTTTT
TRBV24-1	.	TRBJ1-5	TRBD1	CALKGDRGQTQHF	TGTGCTCTAAAGGGGGACAGGGGGCAGACCCAGCATTTT
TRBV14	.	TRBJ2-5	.	CASRHRETQYF	TGTGCCAGCAGACACAGGGAGACCCAGTACTTC
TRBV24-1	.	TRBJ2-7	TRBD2	CAAGGDYEQYF	TGTGCCGCGGGAGGGGACTACGAGCAGTACTTC
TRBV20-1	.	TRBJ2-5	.	CSGRIQETQYF	TGCAGTGGTAGGATACAAGAGACCCAGTACTTC